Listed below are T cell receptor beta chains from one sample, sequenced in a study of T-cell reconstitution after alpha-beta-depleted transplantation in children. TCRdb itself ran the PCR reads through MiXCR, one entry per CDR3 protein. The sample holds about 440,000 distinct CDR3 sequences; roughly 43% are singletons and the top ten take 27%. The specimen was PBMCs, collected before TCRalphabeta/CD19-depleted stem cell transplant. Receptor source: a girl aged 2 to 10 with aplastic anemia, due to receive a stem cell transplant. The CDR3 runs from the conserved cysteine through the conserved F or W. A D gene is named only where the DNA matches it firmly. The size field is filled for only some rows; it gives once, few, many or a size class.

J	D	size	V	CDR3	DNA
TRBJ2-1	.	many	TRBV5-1	CASSLGLEGNEQFF	TGCGCCAGCAGCTTGGGACTAGAAGGGAATGAGCAGTTCTTC
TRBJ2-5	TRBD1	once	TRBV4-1	CASRDRGLETQYF	TGCGCCAGCAGAGACAGGGGGTTAGAGACCCAGTACTTC
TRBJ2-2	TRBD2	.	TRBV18	CASSPMTSVNTGELFF	TGTGCCAGCTCACCAATGACTAGCGTGAACACCGGGGAGCTGTTTTTT
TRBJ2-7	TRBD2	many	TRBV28	CASSPRTRSYEQYF	TGTGCCAGCAGTCCCCGGACTAGATCCTACGAGCAGTACTTC
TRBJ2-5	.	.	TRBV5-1	CASRSGSQETQYF	TGCGCCAGCAGATCAGGAAGTCAAGAGACCCAGTACTTC
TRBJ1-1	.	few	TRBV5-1	CASSSLGSEAFF	TGCGCCAGCAGCTCCCTCGGGTCTGAAGCTTTCTTT
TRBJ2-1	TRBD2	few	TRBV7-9	CASSFQLAGGWYNEQFF	TGTGCCAGCAGCTTTCAACTAGCGGGAGGGTGGTACAATGAGCAGTTCTTC
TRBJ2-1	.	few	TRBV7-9	CASTSHEQFF	TGTGCCAGCACCTCGCATGAGCAGTTCTTC
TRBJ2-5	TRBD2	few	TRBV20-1	CSARAASGPQETQYF	TGCAGTGCCCGGGCGGCTAGCGGGCCACAAGAGACCCAGTACTTC
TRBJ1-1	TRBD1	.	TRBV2	CARLRDRDMNTEAFF	TGTGCCAGACTCCGGGACAGAGACATGAACACTGAAGCTTTCTTT
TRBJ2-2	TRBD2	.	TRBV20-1	CSARDGGGRAPGELFF	TGCAGTGCTAGAGATGGCGGCGGGAGGGCCCCCGGGGAGCTGTTTTTT
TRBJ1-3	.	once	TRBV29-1	CSFRMGARNTIYF	TGCAGCTTCAGGATGGGGGCGCGGAACACCATATATTTT
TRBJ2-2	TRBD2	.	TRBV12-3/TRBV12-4	CASSFGTRVGTGELFF	TGTGCCAGCAGTTTCGGGACTAGGGTCGGTACCGGGGAGCTGTTTTTT
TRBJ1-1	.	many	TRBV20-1	CSARPGAGNTEAFF	TGCAGTGCTAGACCGGGGGCCGGGAACACTGAAGCTTTCTTT
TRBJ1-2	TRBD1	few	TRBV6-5	CASSYSQGAGNYGYTF	TGTGCCAGCAGTTACTCTCAGGGGGCCGGCAACTATGGCTACACCTTC
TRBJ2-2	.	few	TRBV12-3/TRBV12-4	CASSSVTNPNTGELFF	TGTGCCAGCAGTTCGGTAACAAATCCAAACACCGGGGAGCTGTTTTTT
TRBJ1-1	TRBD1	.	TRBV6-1	CASRTGGLVNTEAFF	TGTGCCAGCAGAACAGGGGGTCTAGTGAACACTGAAGCTTTCTTT
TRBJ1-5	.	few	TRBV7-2	CASLQSGSNQPQHF	TGTGCCAGCCTCCAATCGGGGAGCAATCAGCCCCAGCATTTT
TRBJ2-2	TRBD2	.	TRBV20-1	CSAFSGRAAGELFF	TGCAGTGCCTTTAGCGGGAGGGCCGCCGGGGAGCTGTTTTTT
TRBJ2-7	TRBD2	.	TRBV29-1	CSVRKREGSSYEQYF	TGCAGCGTCCGTAAGCGGGAGGGGAGCTCCTACGAGCAGTACTTC
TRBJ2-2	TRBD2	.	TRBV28	CASCSATTRSGRKNTGELFF	TGTGCCAGCTGTTCCGCGACCACCCGAAGCGGGAGGAAAAACACCGGGGAGCTGTTTTTT
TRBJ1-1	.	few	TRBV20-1	CSAGGRPNTEAFF	TGCAGTGCCGGGGGGCGCCCGAACACTGAAGCTTTCTTT
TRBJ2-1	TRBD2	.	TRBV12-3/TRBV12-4	CASTREGGQFF	TGTGCCAGCACCCGGGAGGGGGGGCAGTTCTTC
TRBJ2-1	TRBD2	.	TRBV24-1	CATERGREGFNEQFF	TGTGCCACCGAGAGGGGGCGGGAGGGATTCAATGAGCAGTTCTTC